The present entry profiles one TCR beta chain with its context. The specificity of this receptor is unknown. Base qualities were left out, and no much larger clone turns up one base away. The sample belongs to a study of blood T cell repertoires in COVID-19 (dated by TCRdb to about 2020). Describing the broader study: Samples covering the acute and convalescent phases of COVID-19 were provided by collaborators in the United States, Italy and Spain. Where available, HLA class I and class II types were taken from metadata supplied by the sample provider and were not determined by assay-based typing. Samples came from the ongoing ImmuneRACE study (first 160 participants) plus 1,254 subjects from 6 global collaborators. The material from the prospective study consisted of cDNA or gDNA derived from T cells, B-cell-depleted T cells, or PBMCs. Subjects who had been exposed to COVID-19, were actively infected with it, or had recovered from it provided the deeply sampled blood TCRbeta repertoires that made up the dataset. Nearly every sample came with metadata listing a de-identified subject ID, COVID-19 status, age in years and sex. The repertoires were made available in a free public database intended to serve as a resource for research on the immune response to SARS-CoV-2.

The CDR3, from cysteine to phenylalanine, totals 12 residues. The kept DNA is CDR3 alone, 36 bases in frame from the first base. CDR1 and CDR2, looked up from the germline V gene (reference sequence), are LNHDA and SQIVND. V drops 6 bases and J drops 1 base, leaving 5 bases in between. What the research found in general, with its limitations: The quantity of clinical and demographic metadata differed by source and by participant and was supplied without curation.

Collaborating institutions collected whole blood in K2EDTA tubes following their own protocols. For TCRbeta analysis, collaborators shipped samples as frozen whole blood, isolated PBMCs, or DNA extracted from either of those sample types. TCRbeta CDR3 regions were amplified from genomic DNA using the immunoSEQ Assay, a bias-controlled multiplex PCR. In the paper's pipeline: Within the assay, amplification of reference gene primers was used to estimate how many nucleated cells each sample contained. Sequence reads were collapsed and filtered to measure the absolute abundance of every unique TCRbeta CDR3 rearrangement. For each sample, productive Simpson clonality was calculated by taking the square root of Simpson's diversity index across productive rearrangements. Not all clones reach the TCRdb copy of this immuneACCESS table, which keeps in-frame sequences only. Checked studies attribute under half of the gap to unresolved V genes and leave the rest unexplained. That table supplies the V and J calls and clone size; D and trimming were determined from the DNA. Present in this sample are about 58,000 clones, about 77% of which were seen just once. The ten biggest clones cover less than 35% of the sample.

Input material: peripheral blood. The receptor was derived from a human donor in a cohort sampled during active COVID-19. The chain was built from TRBV19 and TRBJ2-3; no D gene call is confident. The CDR3 region: CASRSGTDTQYF. Read as DNA, the sequence is TGTGCCAGTAGGTCGGGCACAGATACGCAGTATTTT.